One sample yielded the 30 T cell receptor beta chains listed below, sequenced in a study of a mutant IDH1 vaccine in newly diagnosed glioma. The table came from immunoSEQ multiplex PCR; TCRdb's copy has only in-frame clones and leaves some out. The sample has about 33,000 clones, roughly four fifths seen once. Antigen specificity for these receptors is unknown. Time point given: week 47, end of study. A 20-mer mutant IDH1 peptide at 300 ug was injected subcutaneously with topical imiquimod. The input for sequencing was PBMCs, taken from a glioma patient whose treatment included an IDH1 peptide vaccine. The receptors were sampled from a man aged 40-49 years with glioma.

The rearrangement joins TRBV5-4 to TRBJ2-5; D gene uncertain. Trimming removed 0 bases from V and 0 bases from J, with 6 bases in between. The germline V gene has CDR1 SGHNT and CDR2 YYREEE (reference sequence). CDR3 length equals 14 residues. This CDR3 reads CASSLAWDQETQYF. DNA of the CDR3: TGTGCCAGCAGCTTGGCCTGGGACCAAGAGACCCAGTACTTC.

The genes are TRBV5-4 and TRBJ2-2; 7 bases map to TRBD1. The germline gives CDR1 SGHNT, CDR2 YYREEE (reference sequence). This CDR3 region has 15 residues. V dropped 4 bases and J dropped 4; count of bases not matched to a gene: 7. The CDR3 is CASSQLDRVTGELFF. The CDR3 DNA reads TGTGCCAGCAGCCAACTTGACAGGGTCACCGGGGAGCTGTTTTTT.

V gene TRBV6-5 combines with J gene TRBJ1-4; D remains ambiguous. The ends were cut back, 2 bases at V and 8 bases at J, with 3 bases in the middle. In germline, CDR1 is MNHEY, CDR2 SVGAGI. The CDR3 runs to 11 residues. Here the CDR3 reads CASSYGEKLFF. The CDR3 DNA sequence: TGTGCCAGCAGTTACGGGGAAAAACTGTTTTTT.

This clone was observed a handful of times. V gene TRBV14 combines with J gene TRBJ2-5, with 9 bases aligning to TRBD1. CDR1 is SGHDN and CDR2 is FVKESK in the germline V gene. This CDR3 has 14 residues. Germline trimming cut 4 bases from V and 5 bases from J; bases unmatched to any gene: 5. The CDR3 loop is CASSPTGGWETQYF. CDR3 DNA sequence: TGTGCCAGCAGCCCGACAGGGGGGTGGGAGACCCAGTACTTC.

This clone ranks as medium-sized. The V call is TRBV19, the J call TRBJ1-2; tentative D call: TRBD1 (5 bases). Germline V CDR1 and CDR2: LNHDA, SQIVND (reference sequence). V lost 4 bases and J 4 bases, leaving 13 bases between the germline ends. This CDR3 region has 14 residues. The CDR3 DNA is TGTGCCAGTAGTAAGGGCAGGGAGGTCTATGGCTACACCTTC. It specifies CASSKGREVYGYTF.

This clone was picked up one time. This chain links TRBV27 with TRBJ2-1; tentative D call: TRBD2 (6 bases). Germline CDR1 MNHEY, CDR2 SMNVEV (reference sequence). The CDR3 is 16 amino acids. V was pared by 4 bases and J by 1 base, with 14 bases between. CDR3 coding DNA: TGTGCCAGCAGTTGGTTAGCGGCGGCATCCTACAATGAGCAGTTCTTC. It translates to CASSWLAAASYNEQFF.

The chain employs TRBV11-2 and TRBJ2-5; unclear D gene. CDR1 is SGHAT, CDR2 FQNNGV, per germline. The CDR3 loop spans 12 amino acids. V was clipped by 5 bases and J by 0 bases, with 4 bases between them. The CDR3 here is CASSRDQETQYF. In nucleotides, the CDR3 is TGTGCCAGCAGCCGGGACCAAGAGACCCAGTACTTC.

The CDR3 nucleotides read TGTGCCAGCAGTGATAAAGCGGGAGGGCCAAATGAGCAGTTCTTC. This sequence encodes CASSDKAGGPNEQFF. The genes are TRBV6-4 and TRBJ2-1; 10 bases align to TRBD2. In germline, CDR1 is MRHNA, CDR2 SNTAGT. The CDR3 spans 15 residues. Losses at the gene ends were 3 bases for V and 7 bases for J; bases not matched to a gene: 6.

This clone was seen a handful of times. The V and J genes are TRBV2 and TRBJ2-2; tentative D call: TRBD2 (6 bases). Germline assignment: CDR1 SNHLY and CDR2 FYNNEI. The CDR3 spans 15 residues. V gave up 8 bases and J gave up 4 bases, with 17 bases separating them. The CDR3 here is CASAFLGGATGELFF. The CDR3 coding sequence is TGTGCCAGCGCTTTTTTGGGGGGAGCCACCGGGGAGCTGTTTTTT.

Notes on this clone: Sequence at one end of the junction differs from germline and may be a read error. This chain uses TRBV5-1 with TRBJ2-7; 8 nucleotides agree with TRBD1. Germline V gene data show CDR1 as SGHRS and CDR2 as YFSETQ. The CDR3 sequence is 15 residues long. CDR3 nucleotides: TGTGCCAGCAGCTTGGCCGGGACAGGATTCCACGAGCAGTACTTC. It translates to CASSLAGTGFHEQYF. The variable domain in full, with the rest retrieved from reference TRBV5-1 and TRBJ2-7, is KAGVTQTPRYLIKTRGQQVTLSCSPISGHRSVSWYQQTPGQGLQFLFEYFSETQRNKGNFPGRFSGRQFSNSRSEMNVSTLELGDSALYLCASSLAGTGFHEQYFGPGTRLTVT.

V usage is TRBV7-2 and J usage is TRBJ2-3, with 8 positions matching TRBD1. V lost 3 bases to trimming and J lost 5 bases; unmatched junction nucleotides: 4. CDR1 SGHTA and CDR2 FQGNSA come from the germline V gene. The CDR3 spans 14 residues. This CDR3 reads CASSFLTGGDTQYF. The CDR3, as DNA: TGTGCCAGCAGCTTCCTAACAGGGGGAGATACGCAGTATTTT.

V is TRBV5-5 and J is TRBJ1-6; 9 nucleotides match TRBD1. Germline V gene lookup returns CDR1 SGHKS and CDR2 YYEKEE (reference sequence). This CDR3 comprises 14 residues. After removal of 2 bases from V and 10 bases from J, the junction contained 4 bases not matched to a gene. The CDR3 spells CASSFDRGNSPLHF. Written as DNA, the CDR3 is TGTGCCAGCAGCTTTGACAGGGGGAACTCACCCCTCCACTTT.

J is TRBJ2-1 and V is TRBV29-1, with D possibly matching TRBD2 (6 bases). This CDR3 contains 13 residues. Trimming pared 7 bases from V and 6 bases from J, leaving 16 bases between. Germline-derived CDR1 and CDR2 are SQVTM and ANQGSEA. CDR3 coding DNA: TGCAGCGCAGACCCGGGGCGGGGCAATGAGCAGTTCTTC. Protein: CSADPGRGNEQFF.

CDR3 DNA sequence: TGTGCCAGTAGTATGCGACTAGCGGGAGGAGGCACCGGGGAGCTGTTTTTT. Amino acids: CASSMRLAGGGTGELFF. V and J are TRBV19 and TRBJ2-2; 13 bases agree with TRBD2. The CDR3 sequence is 17 residues long. V lost 3 bases, J lost 4 bases, and 5 bases stayed unmatched. Per germline, CDR1 LNHDA and CDR2 SQIVND (reference sequence).

The rearrangement uses TRBV27 and TRBJ1-2, with 9 nucleotides matching TRBD1. The CDR3 runs to 15 residues. V shed 3 bases and J 2 bases; nucleotides not matched to a gene: 4. The germline V gene has CDR1 MNHEY and CDR2 SMNVEV (reference sequence). CDR3 region: CASSLSGTGNYGYTF. The CDR3 bases are TGTGCCAGCAGTTTGAGTGGGACAGGGAACTATGGCTACACCTTC.

In its sample, this clone was seen a few times. This sequence joins TRBV4-1 and TRBJ2-2, with D possibly being TRBD1 or TRBD2 (6 bases each). Trimming took 1 base from V and 3 from J, leaving 12 bases between them. The CDR3 is 16 amino acids. From germline, CDR1 is MGHRA and CDR2 YSYEKL. The CDR3, as DNA: TGCGCCAGCAGCCAAGTGATGAGGGGGGACACCGGGGAGCTGTTTTTT. Protein: CASSQVMRGDTGELFF.

The chain carries TRBV7-6 and TRBJ1-1; D is undetermined. The CDR3 covers 13 residues. Per the germline V gene, CDR1 is SGHVS and CDR2 is FNYEAQ. The V end lost 3 bases, the J end lost 0 bases, and 5 bases lay between the germline ends. The chain's CDR3 is CASSLAMNTEAFF. DNA of the CDR3: TGTGCCAGCAGCTTGGCGATGAACACTGAAGCTTTCTTT. Full variable domain (rest looked up from reference TRBV7-6 and TRBJ1-1): GAGVSQSPRYKVTKRGQDVALRCDPISGHVSLYWYRQALGQGPEFLTYFNYEAQQDKSGLPNDRFSAERPEGSISTLTIQRTEQRDSAMYRCASSLAMNTEAFFGQGTRLTVV.

The chain employs TRBV7-9 and TRBJ1-4, with 8 bases identical to TRBD1. V lost 5 bases to trimming and J lost 8 bases; unmatched junction nucleotides: 7. This CDR3 region has 14 residues. In germline, CDR1 is SEHNR, CDR2 FQNEAQ (reference sequence). The CDR3, as DNA: TGTGCCAGCAGCCAAGGACAGGGTCGAGAAAAACTGTTTTTT. Translating it yields CASSQGQGREKLFF.

The chain employs TRBV19 and TRBJ1-2; unclear D gene. The V gene's germline CDR1 is LNHDA and CDR2 SQIVND (reference sequence). V gave up 3 bases and J gave up 6 bases, with 8 bases separating them. There are 12 residues in the CDR3. The CDR3, as DNA: TGTGCCAGTAGTATTTATGGGGATGGCTACACCTTC. This translates into CASSIYGDGYTF.

This sequence joins TRBV6-5 and TRBJ2-7; 7 positions agree with TRBD1. The germline V gene encodes CDR1 MNHEY and CDR2 SVGAGI. The ends lost 6 bases at V and 4 bases at J; junction bases unmatched: 9. The CDR3 extends over 14 amino acids. CDR3 residues: CASRQSGQPYEQYF. The DNA of the CDR3 is TGTGCCAGCAGACAGTCGGGACAGCCGTACGAGCAGTACTTC.

By share of the sample, this clone is medium-sized (0.01 to 0.1%). This sequence joins TRBV6-1 and TRBJ1-1; D is unresolved. Germline loops: CDR1 MNHNS, CDR2 SASEGT. Deletions cut 7 bases from V and 3 bases from J, with 12 bases between. The CDR3 has 13 residues. The CDR3 loop is CASTPRVYTEAFF. The CDR3 bases are TGTGCCAGCACCCCGAGGGTTTACACTGAAGCTTTCTTT.

J is TRBJ1-6 and V is TRBV6-6; D unclear. The CDR3 is 12 residues long. Germline CDR1 MNHNY, CDR2 SVGAGI (reference sequence). V lost 5 bases and J 9 bases, leaving 8 bases between the germline ends. The CDR3 coding sequence is TGTGCCAGCAGTCCTAGTGGTTCACCCCTCCACTTT. This translates into CASSPSGSPLHF.

The chain joins TRBV6-1 to TRBJ1-2, with TRBD1 as a possible D gene (5 bases). Germline-derived CDR1 and CDR2 are MNHNS and SASEGT. The ends were cut back, 2 bases at V and 4 bases at J, with 11 bases in the middle. The CDR3 totals 14 residues. CDR3 in DNA: TGTGCCAGCAGTGAACTTCAGGGAGGCTATGGCTACACCTTC. Translating gives CASSELQGGYGYTF.

This chain's CDR3 is CASSLGAGQETQYF. The CDR3 DNA sequence: TGCGCCAGCAGCTTGGGAGCGGGGCAAGAGACCCAGTACTTC. The V gene is TRBV5-1, the J gene TRBJ2-5; 7 bases line up with TRBD2. The germline V gene has CDR1 SGHRS and CDR2 YFSETQ. The J segment lost 2 bases and the V segment lost 0 bases, leaving 1 base of the junction unmatched. The CDR3 spans 14 residues.

In this sample, this clone is medium-sized. The chain recombines TRBV7-2 with TRBJ2-4, with TRBD2 as a possible D gene (5 bases). Germline V gives CDR1 SGHTA, CDR2 FQGNSA. The V end lost 1 base, the J end lost 7 bases, and 14 bases lay between the germline ends. This CDR3 region has 15 residues. CDR3 coding DNA: TGTGCCAGCAGCTTAGAGTCCGGACTCTGGAACATTCAGTACTTC. Encoded protein: CASSLESGLWNIQYF.

This clone was seen only once. V is TRBV5-1 and J is TRBJ1-4; 7 bases are shared with TRBD1. The CDR3 is made up of 14 amino acids. From germline, CDR1 is SGHRS and CDR2 YFSETQ. J gave up 5 bases and V 3 bases, and 4 bases lay outside the gene matches. CDR3 region: CASSWTGVNEKLFF. The CDR3 region has the DNA TGCGCCAGCAGCTGGACAGGTGTAAATGAAAAACTGTTTTTT. The entire variable domain, with the rest obtained from reference TRBV5-1 and TRBJ1-4, is as follows: KAGVTQTPRYLIKTRGQQVTLSCSPISGHRSVSWYQQTPGQGLQFLFEYFSETQRNKGNFPGRFSGRQFSNSRSEMNVSTLELGDSALYLCASSWTGVNEKLFFGSGTQLSVL.

Only one count was recorded for this clone. The CDR3 coding sequence is TGTGCCAGTAGTACCCAGGGGGGGAACACTGAAGCTTTCTTT. This codes for CASSTQGGNTEAFF. The chain has TRBV19 and TRBJ1-1, with TRBD1 matching over 7 bases. CDR1 and CDR2 (germline): LNHDA, SQIVND (reference sequence). The CDR3 is 14 residues long. The J segment lost 1 base and the V segment lost 4 bases, leaving 3 bases of the junction unmatched.

This chain uses TRBV5-4 with TRBJ1-1; no firm D call. The CDR3 length is 13 residues. Germline V gives CDR1 SGHNT, CDR2 YYREEE (reference sequence). V lost 5 bases and J 0 bases, leaving 8 bases between the germline ends. Written as DNA, the CDR3 is TGTGCCAGCAGGGGCAATCTGAACACTGAAGCTTTCTTT. Translation gives CASRGNLNTEAFF.

CDR3 in amino acids: CAVTGGAKDQPQHF. The CDR3 DNA reads TGTGCAGTTACCGGGGGGGCAAAGGATCAGCCCCAGCATTTT. The chain carries TRBV27 and TRBJ1-5; D possibly corresponds to TRBD1 (6 bases). CDR3 length equals 14 residues. Germline V CDR1 and CDR2: MNHEY, SMNVEV (reference sequence).

The chain uses TRBV11-2 and TRBJ2-5, with 9 bases that match TRBD2. This CDR3 is 14 amino acids long. V dropped 7 bases and J dropped 2; count of bases not matched to a gene: 5. The germline V gene has CDR1 SGHAT and CDR2 FQNNGV. The CDR3 is CASTVLAGQETQYF. CDR3 in DNA: TGTGCCAGCACTGTGCTAGCGGGGCAAGAGACCCAGTACTTC.